One and the same sample provided the 10 T cell receptor beta chains below, sequenced in a study of CD8+ T cells in alopecia areata. Treatment defined: oral pan-JAK inhibitor, 5-10 mg twice daily. Sequencing relied on a cDNA template that was reverse transcribed from extracted RNA. The data were produced by immunoSEQ multiplex PCR, yet TCRdb's version contains in-frame clones alone and is incomplete. Among tens of thousands of clones listed, about 43% were seen once. This specimen was CD8+ T cells sorted from blood, taken at approximately week 37, from a patient treated with tofacitinib. The receptors originated from a human donor with alopecia areata.

The chain combines TRBV25-1 with TRBJ2-6; perhaps TRBD1 as D (5 bases). CDR3 length: 14 residues. Germline V gene lookup returns CDR1 MGHDK and CDR2 SYGVNS. The V and J ends lost 7 bases and 2 bases respectively, with 9 bases between them. CDR3 sequence: CASTPGPGANVLTF. For the CDR3, the DNA is TGTGCCAGCACCCCAGGGCCTGGGGCCAACGTCCTGACTTTC.

The rearrangement uses TRBV10-3 and TRBJ2-7; no firm D call. Germline V gives CDR1 ENHRY, CDR2 SYGVKD. V was shortened by 7 bases and J by 3 bases, with 7 bases between the two germline ends. The CDR3 has 11 amino acids. The chain's CDR3 is CAITDSYEQYF. The CDR3 DNA sequence: TGTGCCATCACGGATAGCTACGAGCAGTACTTC.

This clone has a handful of counts. The V and J genes are TRBV5-1 and TRBJ1-3; weak D call: TRBD1 (5 bases). The length of the CDR3 is 14 residues. In germline, CDR1 is SGHRS, CDR2 YFSETQ. Trimming removed 4 bases at V and 3 bases at J, with 11 bases between. DNA for the CDR3: TGCGCCAGCAGCAGCGGGACTCGTGGAAACACCATATATTTT. This sequence encodes CASSSGTRGNTIYF.

This clone was seen only a few times. The V call is TRBV5-1, the J call TRBJ2-5; no clear D gene. The CDR3 is 14 residues long. V was shortened by 8 bases and J by 7 bases, with 21 bases between the two germline ends. The germline V gene has CDR1 SGHRS and CDR2 YFSETQ. This CDR3 reads CASSPRASPGTQYF. CDR3 DNA: TGCGCCAGTTCCCCCCGGGCCTCCCCGGGGACCCAGTACTTC.

This clone was detected a few times. The chain recombines TRBV9 with TRBJ2-1, with 11 nucleotides matching TRBD2. V lost 1 base and J lost 3; bases outside the gene matches: 6. Per germline, CDR1 SGDLS and CDR2 YYNGEE. This CDR3 is built from 17 residues. DNA of the CDR3: TGTGCCAGCAGCGTAATCACTAGCGGGAGTAGCTACAATGAGCAGTTCTTC. As protein: CASSVITSGSSYNEQFF.

In its sample, this clone was seen a few times. An end of the junction does not agree with germline; a read error may underlie this. The chain employs TRBV6-1 and TRBJ1-1, with 7 positions matching TRBD1. The CDR3 covers 16 residues. Germline V CDR1 and CDR2: MNHNS, SASEGT. The CDR3 loop is CAISESGGDRDTEAFF. In nucleotides, the CDR3 is TGTGCCATCAGTGAGTCAGGGGGGGACAGAGACACTGAAGCTTTCTTT.

This clone occurred many times. This chain joins TRBV4-1 and TRBJ2-2; 7 nucleotides agree with TRBD2. Germline V CDR1 and CDR2: MGHRA, YSYEKL. This CDR3 has 16 amino acids. V gave up 0 bases and J gave up 1 base; unmatched junction bases: 2. CDR3 in amino acids: CASSQEREWNTGELFF. Here the CDR3 DNA reads TGCGCCAGCAGCCAAGAGCGGGAGTGGAACACCGGGGAGCTGTTTTTT.

This clone was counted only a few times. The chain joins TRBV13 to TRBJ1-3; 9 nucleotides line up with TRBD1. CDR1 is PRHDT and CDR2 is FYEKMQ in the germline V gene (reference sequence). V was pared by 5 bases and J by 2 bases, with 7 bases of the junction left unmatched. The CDR3 consists of 16 residues. CDR3: CASSLGQGFAGNTIYF. CDR3 DNA: TGTGCCAGCAGCCTGGGACAGGGATTTGCTGGAAACACCATATATTTT.

There are a few counts of this clone. J is TRBJ2-3 and V is TRBV6-1; the match to TRBD2 covers 10 bases. Germline trimming cut 3 bases from V and 4 bases from J; bases unmatched to any gene: 4. The CDR3 consists of 15 residues. Germline CDR1 and CDR2: MNHNS and SASEGT. CDR3 amino acids: CASSESSGSPDTQYF. CDR3 nucleotides: TGTGCCAGCAGTGAGTCTAGCGGGAGTCCAGATACGCAGTATTTT.

This chain links TRBV5-6 with TRBJ2-7, with 8 bases lining up with TRBD1. The CDR3 runs 15 residues. Germline V CDR1 and CDR2: SGHDT, YYEEEE. Losses at the gene ends were 5 bases for V and 3 bases for J; bases not matched to a gene: 10. CDR3 in amino acids: CASSFPGQGLYEQYF. The CDR3 DNA sequence: TGTGCCAGCAGTTTCCCCGGACAGGGCCTCTACGAGCAGTACTTC.